This entry concerns a single T cell receptor (beta chain). What it binds is unknown. These data belong to a study of blood T cells in healthy people across ages. Study-wide findings and caveats: Among T cells, TCR beta diversity per million cells dropped roughly linearly as age rose.

There were healthy Caucasian individuals from Russia, aged roughly 6 to 90, serving as donors. Each individual donor underwent a draw of ten milliliters of peripheral blood. Every sample had a minimum of 7 million PBMCs isolated. A second PCR, run for about 7 to 11 cycles, used a sample-barcoded 5' primer plus a J-beta primer mix. TCRdb re-analysed the 5' RACE reads in MiXCR, keeping a single row per CDR3 protein. Among 1.8 million or so distinct CDR3 sequences, about two fifths were seen once, and the ten largest hold more than 20%. CDR3 size: 13 residues. Losses at the gene ends were 11 bases for V and 13 bases for J; bases not matched to a gene: 13. The V gene's germline CDR1 is SGHTA and CDR2 FQGNSA.

The gene calls are TRBV7-2 and TRBJ1-6; 8 positions agree with TRBD1. The sequencing sample was made of blood. This receptor was identified in a human donor in good health. CDR3 sequence reads: CACSGQVSWPLHF. CDR3 nucleotides: TGTGCCTGTTCGGGACAGGTCTCGTGGCCCCTCCACTTT.